Below are 6 T cell receptor beta chains sequenced from a single sample in a study of T cell responses to AZD1222 COVID-19 vaccine. Generated by immunoSEQ multiplex PCR, the TCRdb table keeps only in-frame clones and is missing some. The sample carries around 130,000 clones, 94% recorded once. The sequences come from peripheral blood, collected on day 0 of AZD1222 vaccination. These receptors were obtained from an adult in good health.

This sequence joins TRBV24-1 and TRBJ2-1; no reliable D call. This CDR3 spans 12 amino acids. Germline CDR1 reads KGHDR; CDR2 reads SFDVKD. Trimming took 9 bases from V and 5 from J, leaving 10 bases between them. In DNA, the CDR3 is TGTGCCACCTCCGGGCCCAACAATGAGCAGTTCTTC. Amino acid sequence: CATSGPNNEQFF.

With respect to this clone: One end of the junction varies from germline; a read error may be responsible. The V and J genes are TRBV2 and TRBJ2-4; a possible D gene is TRBD2 (6 bases). CDR1 and CDR2 (germline): SNHLY, FYNNEI. This CDR3 comprises 12 residues. The CDR3 DNA follows: TGTGCCAGCAGTAGACTAGACTCACTGCTGGACTTC. Its translation is CASSRLDSLLDF.

V is TRBV2 and J is TRBJ2-2, with 9 bases fitting TRBD2. V dropped 7 bases and J dropped 6; count of bases not matched to a gene: 3. The CDR3 runs to 13 residues. Per the germline V gene, CDR1 is SNHLY and CDR2 is FYNNEI. The CDR3 bases are TGTGCCAGCACGAGACTAGCGGCCGGGGAGCTGTTTTTT. Translation gives CASTRLAAGELFF.

The V call is TRBV29-1, the J call TRBJ1-1; 7 nucleotides align to TRBD1. Germline V gives CDR1 SQVTM, CDR2 ANQGSEA. The ends lost 7 bases at V and 7 bases at J; junction bases unmatched: 6. The CDR3 runs 11 residues. In DNA form, the CDR3 reads TGCAGCGCTTGGGGACAGAATGAAGCTTTCTTT. Encoded protein: CSAWGQNEAFF.

The table lists this clone with a count of one. This chain links TRBV19 with TRBJ1-1, with D hard to call. The germline V and J ends were trimmed by 1 base and 1 base, with 13 bases remaining between them. The CDR3 loop spans 16 amino acids. Germline CDR1 is LNHDA and CDR2 is SQIVND (reference sequence). The chain's CDR3 is CASSIVGVGKNTEAFF. The DNA of the CDR3 is TGTGCCAGTAGTATAGTTGGGGTTGGGAAGAACACTGAAGCTTTCTTT.

J is TRBJ2-5 and V is TRBV7-2, with D possibly TRBD1 on 6 matching bases. The CDR3 has 14 residues. V was cut by 3 bases and J by 2 bases, with 10 bases left in between. Germline CDR1 and CDR2: SGHTA and FQGNSA. The CDR3 DNA sequence: TGTGCCAGCAGCTTGGCAGGACAGCAAGAGACCCAGTACTTC. Its protein product is CASSLAGQQETQYF.